The rows below give T cell receptor beta chains drawn from one sample of a study of tumor-infiltrating lymphocytes in oesophageal squamous cell carcinoma. TCRdb re-called the PCR reads with MiXCR, one entry per CDR3 protein. In the table there are approximately 22,000 distinct CDR3 sequences, around 37% of which are singletons. Material: esophageal tumor tissue. These receptors came from a female donor with esophageal squamous cell carcinoma. The CDR3 runs from the conserved cysteine through the conserved F or W. D genes are given only for firm matches. Expanded clones are given a class, and other clones once, few, many or no size at all.

clone size: -
D gene: TRBD2
J gene: TRBJ2-1
V gene: TRBV7-2
CDR3 protein: CASRSSGSLYNEQFF
CDR3 DNA: TGTGCCAGCAGATCTAGCGGGAGTCTTTACAATGAGCAGTTCTTC

clone size: -
D gene: TRBD2
J gene: TRBJ2-5
V gene: TRBV7-8
CDR3 protein: CASAQIPLSGRETQYF
CDR3 DNA: TGTGCCAGCGCTCAAATCCCTCTCAGCGGGAGAGAGACCCAGTACTTC

clone size: large
D gene: -
J gene: TRBJ2-1
V gene: TRBV7-2
CDR3 protein: CASSLTSIEQFF
CDR3 DNA: TGTGCCAGCAGCTTAACTAGCATTGAGCAGTTCTTC

clone size: -
D gene: -
J gene: TRBJ1-4
V gene: TRBV25-1
CDR3 protein: CASSDRVGGEKLFF
CDR3 DNA: TGTGCCAGCAGTGACAGGGTTGGGGGAGAAAAACTGTTTTTT

clone size: many
D gene: TRBD2
J gene: TRBJ2-5
V gene: TRBV10-2
CDR3 protein: CASGGTSWETQYF
CDR3 DNA: TGCGCCAGCGGGGGGACTAGCTGGGAGACCCAGTACTTC

clone size: -
D gene: -
J gene: TRBJ1-1
V gene: TRBV12-3/TRBV12-4
CDR3 protein: CASSWTVSTEAFF
CDR3 DNA: TGTGCCAGCAGTTGGACAGTGAGCACTGAAGCTTTCTTT

clone size: few
D gene: -
J gene: TRBJ2-7
V gene: TRBV20-1
CDR3 protein: CSASPQGREIYEQYF
CDR3 DNA: TGCAGTGCTTCCCCCCAGGGGCGGGAAATCTACGAGCAGTACTTC

clone size: few
D gene: TRBD2
J gene: TRBJ2-2
V gene: TRBV6-4
CDR3 protein: CATPPITSGRAGELFF
CDR3 DNA: TGTGCCACCCCTCCTATTACTAGCGGGAGGGCCGGGGAGCTGTTTTTT

clone size: -
D gene: -
J gene: TRBJ2-7
V gene: TRBV4-1
CDR3 protein: CASSRGGNEQYF
CDR3 DNA: TGCGCCAGCAGCCGGGGGGGCAATGAGCAGTACTTC

clone size: many
D gene: -
J gene: TRBJ2-7
V gene: TRBV5-5
CDR3 protein: CASSLSPGTHSYEQYF
CDR3 DNA: TGTGCCAGCAGCTTGTCACCCGGGACACACTCCTACGAGCAGTACTTC

clone size: many
D gene: TRBD1
J gene: TRBJ2-2
V gene: TRBV28
CDR3 protein: CASSWTGVAGELFF
CDR3 DNA: TGTGCCAGCAGTTGGACAGGGGTAGCCGGGGAGCTGTTTTTT

clone size: many
D gene: -
J gene: TRBJ1-1
V gene: TRBV19
CDR3 protein: CASSRLGGVVDTEAFF
CDR3 DNA: TGTGCCAGTAGTAGGCTAGGGGGAGTAGTGGACACTGAAGCTTTCTTT

clone size: large
D gene: -
J gene: TRBJ1-3
V gene: TRBV10-2
CDR3 protein: CASSEERGFSGNTIYF
CDR3 DNA: TGCGCCAGCAGTGAGGAGCGGGGATTCTCTGGAAACACCATATATTTT

clone size: -
D gene: -
J gene: TRBJ2-1
V gene: TRBV2
CDR3 protein: CASSLNSYNEQFF
CDR3 DNA: TGTGCCAGCAGTCTTAACTCCTACAATGAGCAGTTCTTC

clone size: many
D gene: -
J gene: TRBJ2-1
V gene: TRBV28
CDR3 protein: CASSPRYGSNEQFF
CDR3 DNA: TGTGCCAGCAGCCCACGTTACGGGAGCAATGAGCAGTTCTTC

clone size: few
D gene: TRBD2
J gene: TRBJ2-5
V gene: TRBV9
CDR3 protein: CASSVGTSGGRETQYF
CDR3 DNA: TGTGCCAGCAGCGTAGGGACTAGCGGAGGGCGGGAGACCCAGTACTTC

clone size: -
D gene: -
J gene: TRBJ2-7
V gene: TRBV6-1
CDR3 protein: CASRKTSSYEQYF
CDR3 DNA: TGTGCCAGCAGAAAGACAAGCTCCTACGAGCAGTACTTC

clone size: -
D gene: -
J gene: TRBJ1-3
V gene: TRBV7-6
CDR3 protein: CASSLSTTGNTIYF
CDR3 DNA: TGTGCCAGCAGCTTATCTACGACTGGAAACACCATATATTTT

clone size: -
D gene: TRBD2
J gene: TRBJ2-4
V gene: TRBV10-3
CDR3 protein: CAISESLAGATGELYF
CDR3 DNA: TGTGCCATCAGTGAGTCTCTAGCGGGAGCGACCGGGGAGCTGTACTTC

clone size: few
D gene: -
J gene: TRBJ1-1
V gene: TRBV28
CDR3 protein: CASSLTRTEAFF
CDR3 DNA: TGTGCCAGCAGTTTAACGAGGACTGAAGCTTTCTTT

clone size: medium-sized
D gene: -
J gene: TRBJ1-1
V gene: TRBV28
CDR3 protein: CASSLATEAFF
CDR3 DNA: TGTGCCAGCAGTTTGGCCACTGAAGCTTTCTTT

clone size: -
D gene: TRBD2
J gene: TRBJ2-7
V gene: TRBV7-8
CDR3 protein: CASSLETSGAPYEQYF
CDR3 DNA: TGTGCCAGCAGCTTAGAGACTAGCGGGGCTCCCTACGAGCAGTACTTC

clone size: many
D gene: -
J gene: TRBJ2-1
V gene: TRBV19
CDR3 protein: CASRASEAALKQFF
CDR3 DNA: TGTGCCAGTAGGGCTAGCGAAGCAGCCCTTAAGCAGTTCTTC

clone size: -
D gene: -
J gene: TRBJ1-1
V gene: TRBV7-6
CDR3 protein: CASSLRTGMNTEAFF
CDR3 DNA: TGTGCCAGCAGCTTACGAACAGGGATGAACACTGAAGCTTTCTTT